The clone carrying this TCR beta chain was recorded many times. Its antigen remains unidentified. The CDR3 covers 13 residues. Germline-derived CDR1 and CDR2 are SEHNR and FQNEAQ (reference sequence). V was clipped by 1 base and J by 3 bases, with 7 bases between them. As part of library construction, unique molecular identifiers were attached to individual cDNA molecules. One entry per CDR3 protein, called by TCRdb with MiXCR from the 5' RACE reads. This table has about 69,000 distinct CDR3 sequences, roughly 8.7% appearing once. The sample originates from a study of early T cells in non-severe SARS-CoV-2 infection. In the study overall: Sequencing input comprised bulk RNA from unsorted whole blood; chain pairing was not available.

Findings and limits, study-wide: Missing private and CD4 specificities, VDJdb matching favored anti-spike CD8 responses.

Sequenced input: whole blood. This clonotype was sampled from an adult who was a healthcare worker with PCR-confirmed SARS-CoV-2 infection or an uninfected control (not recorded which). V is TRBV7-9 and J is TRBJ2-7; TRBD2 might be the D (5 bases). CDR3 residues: CASSLDGVYEQYF. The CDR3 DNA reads TGTGCCAGCAGCTTAGACGGGGTCTACGAGCAGTACTTC.